One T cell receptor (beta chain) is described in this entry. The data were obtained in a study of patients and donors after allogeneic stem cell transplantation. TCRdb passed the RT-PCR reads through MiXCR, listing each CDR3 protein once. The sample has 190,000 or so distinct CDR3 sequences; over 30% are singletons. Germline V CDR1 and CDR2: MDHEN, SYDVKM. The CDR3 is made up of 13 amino acids. V was clipped by 6 bases and J by 9 bases; unmatched bases: 9. This chain links TRBV28 with TRBJ2-3; 7 nucleotides line up with TRBD1. This receptor was obtained from a human donor who was either an allogeneic HSCT recipient or a stem cell or donor lymphocyte infusion donor (not recorded which). It is not recorded whose cells these are; they may come from a transplant donor. The specimen sequenced was blood, either unsorted or a sorted T cell fraction (not recorded which). This CDR3 reads CASSFTSGGTQYF. The CDR3 DNA is TGTGCCAGCAGCTTCACGTCAGGGGGAACGCAGTATTTT.